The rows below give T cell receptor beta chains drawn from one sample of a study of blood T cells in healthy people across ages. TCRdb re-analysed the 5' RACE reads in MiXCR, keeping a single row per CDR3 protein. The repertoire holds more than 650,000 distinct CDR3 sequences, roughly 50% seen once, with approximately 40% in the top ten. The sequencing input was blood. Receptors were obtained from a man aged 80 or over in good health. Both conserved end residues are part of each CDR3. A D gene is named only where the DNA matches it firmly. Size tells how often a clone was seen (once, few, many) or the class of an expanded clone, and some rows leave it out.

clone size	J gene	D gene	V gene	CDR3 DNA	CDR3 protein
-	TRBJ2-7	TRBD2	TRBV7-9	TGTGCCAGCAGCTCTCCACTAGCGGGAGAAACCTACGAGCAGTACTTC	CASSSPLAGETYEQYF
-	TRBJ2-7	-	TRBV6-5	TGTGCCAGCAGTTACGGTGGCATCTCCTACGAGCAGTACTTC	CASSYGGISYEQYF
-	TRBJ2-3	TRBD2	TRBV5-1	TGCGCCAGCAGCCCTCCTAGCGGGGGTCGTGGATACGCGTATTTT	CASSPPSGGRGYAYF
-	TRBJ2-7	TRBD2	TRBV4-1	TGCGCCAGCAGCCAAGGGCGGGAGAGCTACGAGCAGTACTTC	CASSQGRESYEQYF
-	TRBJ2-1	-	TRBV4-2	TGTGCCAGCAGCCAAGTTGGGGGGAGGTCCTACAATGAGCAGTTCTTC	CASSQVGGRSYNEQFF
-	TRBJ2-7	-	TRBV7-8	TGTGCCAGCAGCTTAGCGCTCTCCGAGCAGTACTTC	CASSLALSEQYF
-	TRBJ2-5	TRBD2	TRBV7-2	TGTGCCAGCAATCTAGCGGGAGGTTTCGGGAAAGAGACCCAGTACTTC	CASNLAGGFGKETQYF
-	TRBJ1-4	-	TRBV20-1	TGCAGTGCTAGAGAGGCAGGGTGGGAAAAACTGTTTTTT	CSAREAGWEKLFF
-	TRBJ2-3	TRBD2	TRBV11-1	TGTGCCAGCAGCCGAACTAGCGGGCTCCGCACAGATGCGCAGTATTTT	CASSRTSGLRTDAQYF
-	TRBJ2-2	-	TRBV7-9	TGTGCCAGCAGCTTAACCCAGGGTCCCGGGGAGCTGTTTTTT	CASSLTQGPGELFF
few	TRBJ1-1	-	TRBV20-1	TGCAGTGCTACCCGAGGACCGCGGAACACTGAAGCTTTCTTT	CSATRGPRNTEAFF
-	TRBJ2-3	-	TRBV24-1	TGTGCCACCAGTGATCGGGCGGGGACAGATACGCAGTATTTT	CATSDRAGTDTQYF
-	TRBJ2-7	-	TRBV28	TGTGCCAGCAGTACCACGGCCCCCGCGGGCGAGCAGTACTTC	CASSTTAPAGEQYF
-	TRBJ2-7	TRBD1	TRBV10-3	TGTGCCATCAGTGAGTCGCAGCAGGGGGCGGCCGAGCAGTACTTC	CAISESQQGAAEQYF
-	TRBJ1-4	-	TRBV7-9	TGTGCCAGCAACCCCCGGGACGAGAATGAAAAACTGTTTTTT	CASNPRDENEKLFF
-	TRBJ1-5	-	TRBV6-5	TGTGCCAGCAAGGTAGAGGCAGGACGCAATCAGCCCCAGCATTTT	CASKVEAGRNQPQHF
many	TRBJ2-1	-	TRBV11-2	TGTGCCAGCAGCTCGCTGGGGGAGCAGTTCTTC	CASSSLGEQFF
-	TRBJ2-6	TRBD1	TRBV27	TGTGCCAGCAGTCCCCGACAGGGTCCCGGCTCTGGGGCCAACGTCCTGACTTTC	CASSPRQGPGSGANVLTF
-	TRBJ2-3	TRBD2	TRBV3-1	TGTGCCAGCAGCCAAGATCTGATAGCGGGACGACAGCACAGATACGCGTATTTT	CASSQDLIAGRQHRYAYF
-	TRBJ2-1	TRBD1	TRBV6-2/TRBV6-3	TGTGCCAGCAGTGACCTGGACAGGGACGCGTTCTTC	CASSDLDRDAFF
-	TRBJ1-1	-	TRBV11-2	TGTGCCAGCAGCCCCGACAGGAAGAACACTGAAGCTTTCTTT	CASSPDRKNTEAFF
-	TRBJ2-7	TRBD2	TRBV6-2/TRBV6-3	TGTGCCAGCGGCTCGGGACTAGCGCGTCTTCGCCCCTACGAGCAGTACTTC	CASGSGLARLRPYEQYF
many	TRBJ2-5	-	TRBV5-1	TGCGCCAGCAGCTTCGGGCAGGGTGGCCAGTACTTC	CASSFGQGGQYF
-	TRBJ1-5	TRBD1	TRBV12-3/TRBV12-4	TGTGCCAGCAGTCAGGAAGACAGGGCTCAGCCCCAGCATTTT	CASSQEDRAQPQHF
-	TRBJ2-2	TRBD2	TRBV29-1	TGCAGCGTTACGATCGGACTAGCGGGAGGGTCCGACACCGGGGAGCTGTTTTTT	CSVTIGLAGGSDTGELFF
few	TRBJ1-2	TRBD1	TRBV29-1	TGCAGCGTCGGGGACAGGGCTAACTATGGCTACACCTTC	CSVGDRANYGYTF
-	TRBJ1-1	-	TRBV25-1	TGTGCCAGCAGTGAATGGGGAGGTGTTACTGAAGCTTTCTTT	CASSEWGGVTEAFF
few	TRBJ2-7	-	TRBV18	TGTGCCAGCTCACCAAGGGGCCACGAGCAGTACTTC	CASSPRGHEQYF
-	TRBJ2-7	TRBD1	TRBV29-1	TGCAGCGTTGAAGGGACAGGGGGTGATTACGAGCAGTACTTC	CSVEGTGGDYEQYF
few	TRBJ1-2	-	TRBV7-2	TGTGCCAGCAGCCCCACGTTGGGGGGCAACTATGGCTACACCTTC	CASSPTLGGNYGYTF
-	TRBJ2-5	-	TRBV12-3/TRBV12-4	TGTGCCAGCAGAAGACCGGACGTAGGGCAAGAGACCCAGTACTTC	CASRRPDVGQETQYF
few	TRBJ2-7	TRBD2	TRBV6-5	TGTGCCAGCAGTTACTCGAGTAGCGGGAGCTACGAGCAGTACTTC	CASSYSSSGSYEQYF
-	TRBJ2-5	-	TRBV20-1	TGCAGTGCTACCACAGGGACGGGAGGGACCCAGTACTTC	CSATTGTGGTQYF
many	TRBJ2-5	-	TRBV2	TGTGCCAGCAGTGAATTGAAGGGGCTTGGGGGCCAAGAGACCCAGTACTTC	CASSELKGLGGQETQYF
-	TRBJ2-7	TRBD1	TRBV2	TGTGCCAGCAGTGAGTTTGGGACAGGGGCTCCCGAGCAGTACTTC	CASSEFGTGAPEQYF
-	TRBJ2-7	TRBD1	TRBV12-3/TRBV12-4	TGTGCCAGCACCCGACCGGGACAGAGTTTTTACGAGCAGTACTTC	CASTRPGQSFYEQYF
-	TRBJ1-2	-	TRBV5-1	TGCGCCAGCAGCTTGCCCTCGTTGGGCTACACCTTC	CASSLPSLGYTF
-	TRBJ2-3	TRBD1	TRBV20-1	TGCAGTGCTAGTCCCACAGGGGGTTCGGCAAGATACGCGTATTTT	CSASPTGGSARYAYF
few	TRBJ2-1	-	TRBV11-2	TGTGCCAGCAGCTTGTTAGCGGCCATTTCCTACAATGAGCAGTTCTTC	CASSLLAAISYNEQFF
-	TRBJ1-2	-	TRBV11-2	TGTGCCAGCAGCTTATTCACAGGGCTTGAGGGCTACACCTTC	CASSLFTGLEGYTF
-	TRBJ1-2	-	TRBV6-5	TGTGCCAGCAGTTACTCGAGGGTCGGGGTTTCGAACTATGGCTACACCTTC	CASSYSRVGVSNYGYTF